This passage covers 10 T cell receptor beta chains from one sample sequenced in a study of shared clonotypes between healthy human individuals. Here immunoSEQ multiplex PCR was the method, and the copy in TCRdb shows in-frame clones only, minus some. The sample gives 2 million to 3 million clones, around 90% of which show up once; over 0.12% is in the top ten. The sequenced sample was naive CD4+ T cells sorted from blood. Described subset: CD45RA+ positively selected. Receptor source: a man aged 18 to 30 in good health.

The J gene is TRBJ2-1, the V gene TRBV15, with D possibly being TRBD2 (6 bases). The CDR3 loop spans 16 amino acids. The V gene lost 2 bases and the J gene lost 7 bases, with 18 bases spanning the gap. Germline CDR1 is LNHNV and CDR2 is YYDKDF (reference sequence). CDR3 in amino acids: CATSRSTGTSTNEQFF. The DNA of the CDR3 is TGTGCCACCAGCAGAAGCACCGGGACTTCCACGAATGAGCAGTTCTTC.

The chain employs TRBV6-5 and TRBJ2-7, with 9 bases that match TRBD1. The trim removed 4 bases at V and 5 bases at J, leaving 6 bases unmatched. This CDR3 region has 14 residues. Per the germline V gene, CDR1 is MNHEY and CDR2 is SVGAGI. As DNA, the CDR3 is TGTGCCAGCAGTTCGGCGACAGGGGGACACGAGCAGTACTTC. Encoded protein: CASSSATGGHEQYF.

This clone was detected once. In the same sample, other DNA sequences code for this CDR3. The chain uses TRBV5-1 and TRBJ2-7; possibly TRBD1 for D (5 bases). This CDR3 is 12 amino acids long. The germline V gene encodes CDR1 SGHRS and CDR2 YFSETQ. The ends were cut back, 4 bases at V and 3 bases at J, with 8 bases in the middle. CDR3 loop: CASSLQGYEQYF. Here the CDR3 DNA reads TGCGCCAGCAGCCTCCAGGGCTACGAGCAGTACTTC.

The chain links TRBV11-2 to TRBJ2-3; possible D gene TRBD1, 5 bases. The V gene's germline CDR1 is SGHAT and CDR2 FQNNGV. CDR3 length: 13 amino acids. Trimming removed 5 bases from V and 1 base from J, with 7 bases in between. In DNA, the CDR3 is TGTGCCAGCAGCGGACAACGCACAGATACGCAGTATTTT. Translation gives CASSGQRTDTQYF.

The chain is built from TRBV28 and TRBJ2-1; perhaps TRBD2 as D (5 bases). Trimming stripped 10 bases from V and 1 base from J, with 14 bases between. CDR3 length equals 14 residues. CDR1 and CDR2 (germline): MDHEN, SYDVKM. DNA for the CDR3: TGTGCCACCCGTGAGCGGCCTTCCTACAATGAGCAGTTCTTC. The encoded protein is CATRERPSYNEQFF.

This clone is a singleton in its sample. V usage is TRBV6-1 and J usage is TRBJ1-5; 9 nucleotides align to TRBD1. J was trimmed by 7 bases and V by 0 bases; bases with no gene match: 4. The CDR3 loop spans 15 amino acids. Germline-derived CDR1 and CDR2 are MNHNS and SASEGT. The CDR3 coding sequence is TGTGCCAGCAGTGAAGCGCCAACAGGGGGCCAGCCCCAGCATTTT. Its translation is CASSEAPTGGQPQHF.

The gene calls are TRBV2 and TRBJ2-7; TRBD1 aligns across 7 bases. CDR3 length equals 15 residues. Germline lookup yields CDR1 SNHLY and CDR2 FYNNEI. J gave up 0 bases and V 7 bases, and 9 bases lay outside the gene matches. CDR3 sequence: CASTPRGTASYEQYF. CDR3 nucleotide sequence: TGTGCCAGCACCCCGAGAGGGACAGCCTCCTACGAGCAGTACTTC.

This chain links TRBV4-1 with TRBJ2-7, with D possibly TRBD1 on 6 matching bases. V was trimmed by 5 bases and J by 4 bases, leaving 24 bases between them. The CDR3 is 17 amino acids. CDR1 is MGHRA and CDR2 is YSYEKL in the germline V gene. The CDR3 sequence is CASSSETGTSGSYEQYF. The CDR3, as DNA: TGCGCCAGCAGCTCGGAGACCGGGACATCAGGCTCGTACGAGCAGTACTTC.

The chain couples TRBV29-1 to TRBJ1-5; D uncertain. V was trimmed by 7 bases and J by 0 bases, leaving 16 bases between them. Germline V gene sequence: CDR1 SQVTM, CDR2 ANQGSEA. This CDR3 has 15 residues. CDR3: CSALIADHSNQPQHF. The CDR3 nucleotides read TGCAGCGCCCTGATAGCAGACCATAGCAATCAGCCCCAGCATTTT.

The chain joins TRBV28 to TRBJ2-3; a weak D match, TRBD2 (6 bases). From germline, CDR1 is MDHEN and CDR2 SYDVKM. The CDR3 consists of 11 residues. Trimming left V 8 bases short and J 5 bases short, with 8 bases between. The CDR3 protein is CASPGLDTQYF. The CDR3 DNA reads TGTGCCAGCCCGGGACTAGATACGCAGTATTTT.